The 23 T cell receptor beta chains below all came from one sample that was sequenced in a study of blood T cell repertoires in COVID-19. Profiled with immunoSEQ multiplex PCR; TCRdb holds only in-frame clones, not every one. The data hold about 180,000 clones, with 80% to 90% observed a single time. The sequencing sample was made of peripheral blood. The receptor source for this set is a man aged 60 to 69 with acute or convalescent COVID-19.

CDR3 in amino acids: CASSFRVGTEAFF. In DNA form, the CDR3 reads TGTGCCAGTAGTTTCAGGGTGGGGACTGAAGCTTTCTTT. The genes are TRBV19 and TRBJ1-1; D perhaps matches TRBD1 (5 bases). Trimming cost V 5 bases and J 5 bases, with 12 bases left between them. The CDR3 is made up of 13 amino acids. The germline CDR1 and CDR2 sequences are LNHDA and SQIVND (reference sequence). The complete variable domain, with remaining parts taken from reference TRBV19 and TRBJ1-1, reads DGGITQSPKYLFRKEGQNVTLSCEQNLNHDAMYWYRQDPGQGLRLIYYSQIVNDFQKGDIAEGYSVSREKKESFPLTVTSAQKNPTAFYLCASSFRVGTEAFFGQGTRLTVV.

This chain connects TRBV7-9 to TRBJ1-4, with D perhaps TRBD1 (5 bases). With 5 bases removed from V and 0 bases from J, the gap between germline ends came to 13 bases. The CDR3 runs to 16 residues. The germline V gene encodes CDR1 SEHNR and CDR2 FQNEAQ (reference sequence). CDR3 region: CASSRWGGSTNEKLFF. CDR3 coding DNA: TGTGCCAGCAGCCGCTGGGGGGGGTCAACTAATGAAAAACTGTTTTTT. The entire variable domain, with the rest obtained from reference TRBV7-9 and TRBJ1-4, is as follows: DTGVSQNPRHKITKRGQNVTFRCDPISEHNRLYWYRQTLGQGPEFLTYFQNEAQLEKSRLLSDRFSAERPKGSFSTLEIQRTEQGDSAMYLCASSRWGGSTNEKLFFGSGTQLSVL.

This clone is a singleton in its sample. The V and J genes are TRBV30 and TRBJ2-1; tentatively, D is TRBD1 (6 bases). Germline V gene sequence: CDR1 GTSNPN, CDR2 SVGIG (reference sequence). Trimming took off 3 bases at V and 11 bases at J, with 8 bases between the two ends. CDR3 size: 10 residues. CDR3 in amino acids: CAWRGTKQFF. CDR3 DNA sequence: TGTGCCTGGAGGGGGACAAAGCAGTTCTTC.

CDR3: CASTGRDRGPDQYF. CDR3 sequence (DNA): TGTGCCAGCACCGGCCGGGACAGGGGGCCGGACCAGTACTTC. The chain carries TRBV2 and TRBJ2-5, with TRBD1 matching over 12 bases. The V gene's germline CDR1 is SNHLY and CDR2 FYNNEI. The CDR3 contains 14 residues. Trimming took 7 bases from V and 10 from J; bases not matched to a gene: 10.

The chain's CDR3 is CASSRTGWSSGYTF. The CDR3 DNA reads TGTGCCAGCTCCCGGACAGGGTGGTCTTCGGGCTACACCTTC. This chain connects TRBV28 to TRBJ1-2, with 8 bases matching TRBD1. J was trimmed by 8 bases and V by 8 bases; bases with no gene match: 13. CDR3 length equals 14 residues. Germline V gives CDR1 MDHEN, CDR2 SYDVKM.

V usage is TRBV7-8 and J usage is TRBJ2-5, with D possibly matching TRBD2 (5 bases). CDR1 SGHVS and CDR2 FQNEAQ come from the germline V gene. Between the trimmed V and J ends, which lost 1 base and 2 bases, there was a span of 11 bases. The CDR3 is 15 amino acids. CDR3 sequence: CASSLGPQRQETQYF. The CDR3 nucleotides are TGTGCCAGCAGCTTAGGACCTCAGCGGCAAGAGACCCAGTACTTC.

The chain is built from TRBV6-5 and TRBJ1-1, with D tentatively TRBD1 (5 bases). V shed 7 bases and J shed 2 bases, with 17 bases lying between them. The CDR3 has 15 residues. Germline CDR1 MNHEY, CDR2 SVGAGI. DNA for the CDR3: TGTGCCAGCAAGCCTATTGGGGGAGGAAACACTGAAGCTTTCTTT. Translated: CASKPIGGGNTEAFF.

DNA of the CDR3: TGTGCCAGCAGCAGGGACAGAACGGGAAAACTGTTTTTT. Translating gives CASSRDRTGKLFF. This chain uses TRBV12-3 or TRBV12-4 with TRBJ1-4, with 7 bases matching TRBD1. The CDR3 runs to 13 residues. Trimming removed 6 bases from V and 10 bases from J; junction bases left unmatched: 8.

V usage is TRBV12-3 or TRBV12-4 and J usage is TRBJ1-2; D may be TRBD1 (5 bases). Trimming removed 6 bases from V and 4 bases from J, with 12 bases in between. The CDR3 is 13 amino acids. CDR3 bases: TGTGCCAGCAGGCACCAGGGTGGCTATGGCTACACCTTC. It encodes CASRHQGGYGYTF.

This sequence joins TRBV5-1 and TRBJ2-1; 14 nucleotides match TRBD2. The CDR3 length is 17 residues. Germline CDR1 is SGHRS and CDR2 is YFSETQ. Trimming at V came to 3 bases and at J to 4 bases, leaving 6 bases not matched to a gene. DNA of the CDR3: TGCGCCAGCAGCTCGGGACTAGCGGGAGTGGGATACAATGAGCAGTTCTTC. Encoded protein: CASSSGLAGVGYNEQFF. Together with reference TRBV5-1 and TRBJ2-1, the CDR3 gives the full variable domain: KAGVTQTPRYLIKTRGQQVTLSCSPISGHRSVSWYQQTPGQGLQFLFEYFSETQRNKGNFPGRFSGRQFSNSRSEMNVSTLELGDSALYLCASSSGLAGVGYNEQFFGPGTRLTVL.

J is TRBJ2-1 and V is TRBV5-1; possible D gene TRBD1, 6 bases. The CDR3 extends over 15 amino acids. The germline V and J ends were trimmed by 3 bases and 2 bases, with 12 bases remaining between them. Germline values: CDR1 SGHRS, CDR2 YFSETQ. The CDR3: CASSSGEVTYNEQFF. The CDR3 DNA reads as TGCGCCAGCAGCTCAGGGGAAGTGACCTACAATGAGCAGTTCTTC.

The V gene is TRBV12-5, the J gene TRBJ1-1, with no clear D. The CDR3 length is 11 residues. Germline V lookup: CDR1 LGHNT, CDR2 FRNRAP. The ends were cut back, 5 bases at V and 3 bases at J, with 4 bases in the middle. In DNA, the CDR3 is TGTGCTAGTGGTCTATACACTGAAGCTTTCTTT. Residues: CASGLYTEAFF.

This rearrangement joins TRBV2 to TRBJ2-7, with D possibly TRBD2 on 8 matching bases. Trimming took off 6 bases at V and 3 bases at J, with 21 bases between the two ends. The germline V gene encodes CDR1 SNHLY and CDR2 FYNNEI. The CDR3 has 16 residues. CDR3 region: CASSQRGGTVSYEQYF. Written as DNA, the CDR3 is TGTGCCAGCAGCCAACGGGGGGGGACAGTGAGCTACGAGCAGTACTTC. The whole variable domain, remainder taken from reference TRBV2 and TRBJ2-7, is EPEVTQTPSHQVTQMGQEVILRCVPISNHLYFYWYRQILGQKVEFLVSFYNNEISEKSEIFDDQFSVERPDGSNFTLKIRSTKLEDSAMYFCASSQRGGTVSYEQYFGPGTRLTVT.

The genes are TRBV5-6 and TRBJ2-5; D is perhaps TRBD2 (5 bases). This CDR3 is built from 14 residues. V lost 5 bases and J lost 0, with 11 bases in between. CDR1 SGHDT and CDR2 YYEEEE come from the germline V gene. CDR3: CASRRGLNQETQYF. CDR3 bases: TGTGCCAGCAGGAGAGGACTGAACCAAGAGACCCAGTACTTC.

This clone was seen more than once but under ten times. The chain links TRBV7-2 to TRBJ1-5; D is possibly TRBD1 (5 bases). Deletions cut 5 bases from V and 7 bases from J, with 12 bases between. The CDR3 runs 13 residues. Germline CDR1 reads SGHTA; CDR2 reads FQGNSA. The CDR3 reads CASSGFGAQPQHF. CDR3 bases: TGTGCCAGCAGCGGGTTTGGGGCCCAGCCCCAGCATTTT.

V is TRBV5-1 and J is TRBJ2-2; 9 bases fit TRBD2. The CDR3 is made up of 16 amino acids. V lost 4 bases and J lost 6; bases outside the gene matches: 10. Germline loops: CDR1 SGHRS, CDR2 YFSETQ. CDR3 DNA: TGCGCCAGCAGCGTCAACGCCGGGACTAGCTCCGGGGAGCTGTTTTTT. Translation gives CASSVNAGTSSGELFF.

The rearrangement uses TRBV3-1 (or the pseudogene TRBV3-2) and TRBJ2-7, with D unclear. V lost 6 bases, J lost 0 bases, and 9 bases lay in between. The CDR3 extends over 13 amino acids. Germline V gene sequence: CDR1 LGHDT, CDR2 YNNKEL (reference sequence). The CDR3 protein is CASSRQSSYEQYF. For the CDR3, the DNA is TGTGCCAGCAGTCGACAAAGCTCCTACGAGCAGTACTTC.

The V and J genes are TRBV7-2 and TRBJ2-1; 10 bases map to TRBD2. J was trimmed by 3 bases and V by 0 bases; bases with no gene match: 2. The germline V gene has CDR1 SGHTA and CDR2 FQGNSA. The CDR3 totals 16 residues. The CDR3 DNA sequence: TGTGCCAGCAGCTTAGCCGGGACTAGCGACTACAATGAGCAGTTCTTC. The encoded protein is CASSLAGTSDYNEQFF.

V and J are TRBV11-2 and TRBJ2-1; possibly TRBD2 for D (6 bases). Germline V gene sequence: CDR1 SGHAT, CDR2 FQNNGV. This CDR3 contains 16 residues. Trimming took off 5 bases at V and 0 bases at J, with 14 bases between the two ends. CDR3 DNA sequence: TGTGCCAGCAGCAATCCGGGGGAGGACTCCTACAATGAGCAGTTCTTC. Translating it yields CASSNPGEDSYNEQFF.

This chain joins TRBV3-1 (or the pseudogene TRBV3-2) and TRBJ1-1; D possibly corresponds to TRBD1 (5 bases). Trimming took off 0 bases at V and 9 bases at J, with 11 bases between the two ends. This CDR3 is 13 amino acids long. Germline values: CDR1 LGHDT, CDR2 YNNKEL (reference sequence). CDR3: CASSQEGRGKAFF. The CDR3 DNA sequence: TGTGCCAGCAGCCAAGAAGGGCGGGGGAAAGCTTTCTTT.

The chain carries TRBV7-2 and TRBJ2-7; tentatively, D is TRBD2 (5 bases). Germline V lookup: CDR1 SGHTA, CDR2 FQGNSA. Trimming took off 8 bases at V and 9 bases at J, with 20 bases between the two ends. The length of the CDR3 is 13 residues. As DNA, the CDR3 is TGTGCCAGCCGAGGGCAGAATCACGAGGGGCAGTACTTC. The encoded protein is CASRGQNHEGQYF. The full variable domain, with the rest looked up from reference TRBV7-2 and TRBJ2-7, is GAGVSQSPSNKVTEKGKDVELRCDPISGHTALYWYRQSLGQGLEFLIYFQGNSAPDKSGLPSDRFSAERTGGSVSTLTIQRTQQEDSAVYLCASRGQNHEGQYFGPGTRLTVT.

The rearrangement uses TRBV30 and TRBJ1-6, with 7 bases identical to TRBD1. CDR1 and CDR2 (germline): GTSNPN, SVGIG (reference sequence). Germline trimming cut 0 bases from V and 10 bases from J; bases unmatched to any gene: 12. This CDR3 contains 16 residues. The CDR3 nucleotides read TGTGCCTGGAGTGTACAGGACAGGCCCTCTGGGTCACCCCTCCACTTT. This translates into CAWSVQDRPSGSPLHF.

The chain joins TRBV6-5 to TRBJ1-5, with D possibly matching TRBD1 (5 bases). The CDR3 is made up of 13 amino acids. The V end was cut by 6 bases, the J end by 3 bases, with 9 bases between. The V gene's germline CDR1 is MNHEY and CDR2 SVGAGI. CDR3 coding DNA: TGTGCCAGCAGACAGGTGAACAATCAGCCCCAGCATTTT. Its protein product is CASRQVNNQPQHF.